The next 9 T cell receptor beta chains were all read from a single sample in a study of glioma-infiltrating T cells after dendritic cell vaccination. Sequencing used immunoSEQ multiplex PCR; TCRdb keeps in-frame clones, though not all of them. The table records under 100,000 clones, about 80% of them present only once. The sequencing used blood, collected before dendritic cell vaccination. These receptors all stem from a human donor with glioblastoma.

This clone came up once. The chain carries TRBV28 and TRBJ2-7, with a possible D match to TRBD2 (6 bases). Germline V gene data show CDR1 as MDHEN and CDR2 as SYDVKM. This CDR3 is 16 amino acids long. Trimming removed 4 bases at V and 0 bases at J, with 16 bases between. The CDR3 DNA follows: TGTGCCAGCAGTTCTCCCGCCTGGAGGGCCTCCTACGAGCAGTACTTC. Translating gives CASSSPAWRASYEQYF.

The chain uses TRBV28 and TRBJ1-2, with 9 nucleotides matching TRBD1. The CDR3 totals 14 residues. Germline V gives CDR1 MDHEN, CDR2 SYDVKM. V shed 6 bases, J shed 6 bases, and the junction held 8 bases outside the gene matches. The CDR3 spells CASRDDRGDHGYTF. The CDR3 nucleotides are TGTGCCAGCAGAGATGACAGGGGGGATCATGGCTACACCTTC.

A word on this clone: Other DNA sequences in the sample encode the same CDR3. This chain links TRBV28 with TRBJ1-1; a weak D match, TRBD1 (6 bases). Germline V lookup: CDR1 MDHEN, CDR2 SYDVKM. The CDR3 runs 14 residues. Trimming shortened V by 8 bases and J by 5 bases, and 18 bases separated the two germline ends. Here the CDR3 DNA reads TGTGCCAGCCTCGAATCAGGGGTAAGGACTGAAGCTTTCTTT. It yields the protein CASLESGVRTEAFF.

Concerning this clone itself: The junction differs from germline at one of its ends, possibly a read error. This chain uses TRBV4-1 with TRBJ2-7; 9 bases line up with TRBD1. This CDR3 region has 14 residues. The germline V gene has CDR1 MGHRA and CDR2 YSYEKL. DNA of the CDR3: TGCGCCAGCAGCCCTACAGGGGGCGTTGACGAGCAGTGCTTC. Its protein is CASSPTGGVDEQCF.

The chain is built from TRBV27 and TRBJ1-4; D perhaps matches TRBD1 (5 bases). The germline CDR1 and CDR2 sequences are MNHEY and SMNVEV (reference sequence). The CDR3 spans 14 residues. Trimming pared 6 bases from V and 8 bases from J, leaving 16 bases between. The chain's CDR3 is CASSHRYRREKLFF. CDR3 DNA: TGTGCCAGCAGCCACAGGTACCGGCGGGAAAAACTGTTTTTT.

The rearrangement joins TRBV9 to TRBJ2-3; the D gene is possibly TRBD2 (6 bases). The CDR3 extends over 17 amino acids. Germline loops: CDR1 SGDLS, CDR2 YYNGEE. The V end was cut by 0 bases, the J end by 5 bases, with 19 bases between. The CDR3 DNA sequence: TGTGCCAGCAGCGTAGATTACTCCGGGAGTCCCTTAGATACGCAGTATTTT. Translating it yields CASSVDYSGSPLDTQYF.

This rearrangement joins TRBV2 to TRBJ1-2, with D unclear. Germline CDR1 and CDR2: SNHLY and FYNNEI. V was cut by 1 base and J by 5 bases, with 11 bases left in between. There are 14 residues in the CDR3. The CDR3 region has the DNA TGTGCCAGCAGTGAAGGGGTGAACAGATATGGCTACACCTTC. Amino acids: CASSEGVNRYGYTF.

The chain joins TRBV10-3 to TRBJ1-3; maybe TRBD1 (5 bases). V was pared by 2 bases and J by 0 bases, with 11 bases between. CDR3 length equals 16 residues. Germline assignment: CDR1 ENHRY and CDR2 SYGVKD. As DNA, the CDR3 is TGTGCCATCAGTGAGAGACAGCTGAGCTCTGGAAACACCATATATTTT. Amino acid sequence: CAISERQLSSGNTIYF.

V and J are TRBV18 and TRBJ1-5, with 7 bases lining up with TRBD1. CDR1 and CDR2 from the germline V gene are KGHSH and LQKENI. V dropped 8 bases and J dropped 4; count of bases not matched to a gene: 8. There are 14 residues in the CDR3. CDR3 DNA sequence: TGTGCCAGCACGTCGACAGGGATGAATCAGCCCCAGCATTTT. Amino acid sequence: CASTSTGMNQPQHF.